A selection of T cell receptor beta chains follows, all from one sample in a study of naive and memory T cell subsets. One entry per CDR3 protein, called by TCRdb with MiXCR from the 5' RACE reads. The table lists over 45,000 distinct CDR3 sequences, 4% to 5% of them singletons. The receptors here all came from a female donor in good health. CDR3s include the opening cysteine and the closing phenylalanine or tryptophan. Each record gives: J gene, V gene, D gene, clone size, CDR3 DNA, CDR3 protein. A D gene is named only where the DNA matches it firmly. The size of a clone is reported for some rows only, either as once, few or many, or as a class for expanded clones.

TRBJ2-1 | TRBV19 | NA | NA | TGTGCCAGTAGTACGTTAGCGGTCTCCTACAATGAGCAGTTCTTC | CASSTLAVSYNEQFF
TRBJ2-3 | TRBV5-5 | NA | many | TGTGCCAGCAGCATTCTAGGAGATACGCAGTATTTT | CASSILGDTQYF
TRBJ2-2 | TRBV9 | NA | many | TGTGCCAGCAGCGTAGGGACTCGGAACACCGGGGAGCTGTTTTTT | CASSVGTRNTGELFF
TRBJ2-3 | TRBV29-1 | TRBD2 | many | TGCAGCGCAGCGGGAGGGGGCACAGATACGCAGTATTTT | CSAAGGGTDTQYF
TRBJ2-1 | TRBV10-3 | TRBD2 | many | TGTGCCATCAGTGGGAGCGGGAGCTCCTACAATGAGCAGTTCTTC | CAISGSGSSYNEQFF
TRBJ2-7 | TRBV7-9 | NA | many | TGTGCCAGCAGCCCGCTTTATTGTATCCAGCGGCTCTACGAGCAGTACTTC | CASSPLYCIQRLYEQYF
TRBJ1-3 | TRBV7-2 | NA | NA | TGTGCCAGCAGCCTCCGAGGCCGTGCCGACACCATATATTTT | CASSLRGRADTIYF
TRBJ2-3 | TRBV28 | NA | many | TGTGCCAGCAGTTTAGGCAAGCTCCAGTATTTT | CASSLGKLQYF
TRBJ2-7 | TRBV29-1 | NA | NA | TGCAGCGTTGGGGGCTCCTACGAGCAGTACTTC | CSVGGSYEQYF
TRBJ2-5 | TRBV6-6 | TRBD1 | few | TGTGCCAGCAGTTCTCAGACAGGGGGAGAGACCCAGTACTTC | CASSSQTGGETQYF
TRBJ2-2 | TRBV12-3/TRBV12-4 | NA | many | TGTGCCAGCACCGAGGGGCCCGGGGAGCTGTTTTTT | CASTEGPGELFF
TRBJ2-3 | TRBV20-1 | TRBD1 | many | TGCAGTGTAACGTCGTCGGACAGGGGATCTAGCACAGATACGCAGTATTTT | CSVTSSDRGSSTDTQYF
TRBJ2-7 | TRBV15 | TRBD2 | many | TGTGCCACCAGCGGAGTCCCCCGGACTAGCTGTACCGACGAGCAGTACTTC | CATSGVPRTSCTDEQYF
TRBJ1-1 | TRBV18 | NA | many | TGTGCCAGCTCCCGAAATTCGGGACACCTGTTTGGGGCTGAAGCTTTCTTT | CASSRNSGHLFGAEAFF
TRBJ1-5 | TRBV29-1 | TRBD1 | many | TGCAGCGTCCGACAGGGTAATCAGCCCCAGCATTTT | CSVRQGNQPQHF
TRBJ1-5 | TRBV6-5 | TRBD1 | many | TGTGCCAGCGGGCGAGGGGGCGAGGGCCAGCATTTT | CASGRGGEGQHF
TRBJ1-6 | TRBV20-1 | NA | many | TGCAGTGCTAGAGCGACAGTAAATAATTCACCCCTCCACTTT | CSARATVNNSPLHF
TRBJ1-2 | TRBV2 | NA | few | TGTGCCAGCAGGGCCCGTGACAGGCCGATGGACTATGGCTACACCTTC | CASRARDRPMDYGYTF
TRBJ1-1 | TRBV18 | NA | NA | TGTGCCAGCTCACCCCGGGGGGGGGGTTTCACTGAAGCTTTCTTT | CASSPRGGGFTEAFF
TRBJ2-1 | TRBV29-1 | NA | NA | TGCAGCGTTGAAGATCTGAATGGCCAGGGTAAGGTGAATGAGCAGTTCTTC | CSVEDLNGQGKVNEQFF
TRBJ1-1 | TRBV7-6 | NA | many | TGTGCCAGCAGCGCCCGACAGGTGAACACTGAAGCTTTCTTT | CASSARQVNTEAFF
TRBJ2-3 | TRBV20-1 | NA | many | TGCAGTGCCGCCCTACCCCAAAGCACAGATACGCAGTATTTT | CSAALPQSTDTQYF
TRBJ2-7 | TRBV27 | TRBD2 | many | TGTGCCAGCAGTCCGTATTCTAGCGGGAGGCGAGAGCAGTACTTC | CASSPYSSGRREQYF
TRBJ2-6 | TRBV20-1 | TRBD1 | few | TGCAGTGCTGGGGGACAGGGAAGGGCTGGGGCCAACGTCCTGACTTTC | CSAGGQGRAGANVLTF
TRBJ2-1 | TRBV28 | NA | few | TGTGCCAGCAAGGTTTCCTACAATGAGCAGTTCTTC | CASKVSYNEQFF
TRBJ2-3 | TRBV12-3/TRBV12-4 | NA | few | TGTGCCAGCAGTATCACCCAAACTAGGTCAGATACGCAGTATTTT | CASSITQTRSDTQYF
TRBJ2-1 | TRBV28 | TRBD2 | few | TGTGCCAGCAGTCCAAACTTTAGCGGGAGGGCTAACAATGAGCAGTTCTTC | CASSPNFSGRANNEQFF
TRBJ2-3 | TRBV3-1 | NA | many | TGTGCCAGCAGCCAAGTGGGCAGCACAGATACGCAGTATTTT | CASSQVGSTDTQYF
TRBJ2-2 | TRBV28 | NA | many | TGTGCCAGCAGTTTAGCAGGGGTTAGCACCGGGGAGCTGTTTTTT | CASSLAGVSTGELFF
TRBJ1-4 | TRBV28 | TRBD1 | many | TGTGCCAGTGGACAGGGGTATGAAAAACTGTTTTTT | CASGQGYEKLFF
TRBJ2-1 | TRBV5-1 | TRBD2 | many | TGCGCCAGCAGCTTGGACGGACTAGCGGGAAGAGTTGAGCAGTTCTTC | CASSLDGLAGRVEQFF
TRBJ2-1 | TRBV20-1 | NA | many | TGCAGTGCTAGACGCATGACGGTATCCTACAATGAGCAGTTCTTC | CSARRMTVSYNEQFF
TRBJ1-5 | TRBV20-1 | NA | many | TGCAGTGCTAGTCGGAAGTTAGGGATTAGCAATCAGCCCCAGCATTTT | CSASRKLGISNQPQHF
TRBJ2-3 | TRBV27 | NA | many | TGTGCCAGCACTAATTACGCAGATACGCAGTATTTT | CASTNYADTQYF
TRBJ2-1 | TRBV6-5 | TRBD2 | many | TGTGCCAGCAGTCCTCGGAGCGGGAAGGGAACCTACAATGAGCAGTTCTTC | CASSPRSGKGTYNEQFF
TRBJ1-1 | TRBV5-1 | TRBD1 | NA | TGCGCCAGCAGCTCTCCTCAGGGGGTAATAACTGAAGCTTTCTTT | CASSSPQGVITEAFF
TRBJ2-7 | TRBV2 | TRBD2 | many | TGTGCCAGTGAGGGGACTAGCGGGAGTTACGAGCAGTACTTC | CASEGTSGSYEQYF
TRBJ2-7 | TRBV20-1 | NA | many | TGCAGTGCTAGAGATCCCAGGACAGAATACGAGCAGTACTTC | CSARDPRTEYEQYF
TRBJ2-5 | TRBV12-5 | NA | few | TGTGCTAGTGGTAACCGGGAGGGGGCGACCCAGTACTTC | CASGNREGATQYF
TRBJ2-4 | TRBV6-1 | TRBD1 | many | TGTGCCAGCGACAGGGGACGGCTAGCCAAAAACATTCAGTACTTC | CASDRGRLAKNIQYF
TRBJ1-2 | TRBV28 | NA | NA | TGTGCCAGCAGTTTATCACTTAGCAACTATGGCGACACCTTC | CASSLSLSNYGDTF
TRBJ2-2 | TRBV6-2/TRBV6-3 | TRBD1 | many | TGTGCCAGCAGTCCACAGGGGGCGAAAGGGGAGCTGTTTTTT | CASSPQGAKGELFF
TRBJ2-3 | TRBV18 | NA | many | TGTGCCAGCTCACCAAGACAGGCCACAGATACGCAGTATTTT | CASSPRQATDTQYF
TRBJ2-7 | TRBV29-1 | TRBD2 | many | TGCAGCGTGCATGGAAGACAAGGGACTAGCGGGACCTACGAGCAGTACTTC | CSVHGRQGTSGTYEQYF
TRBJ1-1 | TRBV3-1 | NA | many | TGTGCCAGCAGCCAAGTTGCGGGGCAAGCTTTCTTT | CASSQVAGQAFF
TRBJ2-7 | TRBV5-1 | NA | many | TGCGCCAGCAGCTTGTCCAGGGCCTACTACGAGCAGTACTTC | CASSLSRAYYEQYF
TRBJ1-1 | TRBV7-3 | TRBD1 | many | TGTGCCAGCAGCCTTGCGACAGGGGGGAACACTGAAGCTTTCTTT | CASSLATGGNTEAFF
TRBJ1-5 | TRBV30 | TRBD1 | many | TGTGCCTGGAGTGCCCCGGGACAGGGGTATAGCAATCAGCCCCAGCATTTT | CAWSAPGQGYSNQPQHF
TRBJ2-6 | TRBV12-3/TRBV12-4 | NA | NA | TGTGCCAGCAGCCCACAGTGGGGCTCTGGGGCCAACGTCCTGACTTTC | CASSPQWGSGANVLTF
TRBJ2-7 | TRBV6-5 | NA | many | TGTGCCAGCAGTTTGGGACCTTTCCCGTCCTACGAGCAGTACTTC | CASSLGPFPSYEQYF
TRBJ2-3 | TRBV7-8 | TRBD1 | many | TGTGCCAGCAGCTTACTCGGACAGGGCCCTAGCACAGATACGCAGTATTTT | CASSLLGQGPSTDTQYF
TRBJ1-6 | TRBV12-3/TRBV12-4 | NA | NA | TGTGCCAGCAGTTTTTCGCGTTCACCCCTCCACTTT | CASSFSRSPLHF
TRBJ1-5 | TRBV6-8 | TRBD1 | many | TGTGCCAGCCGAAGGACAGGCTGCAATCAGCCCCAGCATTTT | CASRRTGCNQPQHF
TRBJ1-1 | TRBV12-3/TRBV12-4 | TRBD1 | many | TGTGCCAGCAGTTTTACAGGGGCGAACACTGAAGCTTTCTTT | CASSFTGANTEAFF
TRBJ2-1 | TRBV2 | NA | many | TGTGCCAGCAGTACCACAGGGAATGAGCAGTTCTTC | CASSTTGNEQFF
TRBJ2-1 | TRBV6-2/TRBV6-3 | NA | NA | TGTGCCAGCAGTGACCCAACAACTGAGCAGTTCTTC | CASSDPTTEQFF
TRBJ2-3 | TRBV27 | TRBD2 | many | TGTGCCAGCAGTTTACCTTCTAGCGGCGCCACAGATACGCAGTATTTT | CASSLPSSGATDTQYF
TRBJ1-2 | TRBV27 | NA | many | TGTGCCAGCACCCAAAGGAGGGAACAGGGCTATGGCTACACCTTC | CASTQRREQGYGYTF